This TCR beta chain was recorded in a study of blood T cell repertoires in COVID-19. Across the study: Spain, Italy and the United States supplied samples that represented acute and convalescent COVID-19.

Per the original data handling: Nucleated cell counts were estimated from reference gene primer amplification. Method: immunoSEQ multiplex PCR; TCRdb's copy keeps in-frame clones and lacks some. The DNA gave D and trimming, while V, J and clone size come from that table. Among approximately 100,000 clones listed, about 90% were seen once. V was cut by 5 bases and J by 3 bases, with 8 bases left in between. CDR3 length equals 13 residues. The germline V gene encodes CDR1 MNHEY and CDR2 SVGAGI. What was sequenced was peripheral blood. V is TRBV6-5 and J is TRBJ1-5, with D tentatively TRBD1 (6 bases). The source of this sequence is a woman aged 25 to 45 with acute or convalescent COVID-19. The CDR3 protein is CASSRDTNQPQHF. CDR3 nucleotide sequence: TGTGCCAGCAGTAGGGACACCAATCAGCCCCAGCATTTT.